The clone carrying this T cell receptor beta chain turned up a few times. Its antigen remains unknown. This CDR3 region has 14 residues. V shed 7 bases and J 6 bases; nucleotides not matched to a gene: 7. Germline lookup yields CDR1 MNHEY and CDR2 SMNVEV (reference sequence). According to the study, genomic DNA was the template for TCR beta VDJ and CDR3 profiling. TCRdb reprocessed the reads with MiXCR, giving one entry per CDR3 protein. This table holds hundreds of thousands of distinct CDR3 sequences, around half found once. This entry belongs to a study of CD8+CD57+ T cells in acquired aplastic anemia. For the study at large: DNA recovered from sorted CD4+ and CD8+ cells had a mean of around 3.2 ug. Broader study findings: Between patients and controls, CD8+ Simpson's diversity did not vary significantly.

CD8+CD57+ cell expansion had been shown by flow cytometry in patients chosen for sequencing. Everyone among the patients had severe acquired aplastic anemia. Patient blood was sampled before any therapy had been received. The sequence came from a human donor with aplastic anemia. The sample was sorted CD4+, CD8+, or CD8+CD57+ T cells (not recorded which) from PBMCs. This chain links TRBV27 with TRBJ2-1; TRBD1 matches 9 bases. The CDR3 is CASTGTGQRNEQFF. CDR3 in DNA: TGTGCCAGCACTGGGACAGGGCAACGCAATGAGCAGTTCTTC.